The rows below give T cell receptor beta chains drawn from one sample of a study of vaccination and CD4 T cells after COVID-19. One entry per CDR3 protein results from TCRdb running MiXCR on the PCR reads. The sample includes 23,000 or so distinct CDR3 sequences, 43% of them seen just once. Antigen specificity for these receptors is unknown. The sample here was CD4+ T cells from blood, cultured in vitro, taken about 7 months after SARS-CoV-2 vaccination. The receptor source for this set is a human donor who had recovered from COVID-19. The CDR3 runs from the conserved cysteine through the conserved F or W. D genes are given only for firm matches. Expanded clones get a size class; other rows say once, few or many, or leave the size out.

CDR3 protein: CASNMGTEAFF
CDR3 DNA: TGTGCCAGCAACATGGGGACTGAAGCTTTCTTT
clone size: few
J gene: TRBJ1-1
D gene: .
V gene: TRBV6-2/TRBV6-3

CDR3 protein: CASTSSGVRETQYF
CDR3 DNA: TGTGCCAGCACCTCAAGCGGGGTTCGGGAGACCCAGTACTTC
clone size: .
J gene: TRBJ2-5
D gene: TRBD2
V gene: TRBV7-3

CDR3 protein: CASSSSGLGSYEQYF
CDR3 DNA: TGTGCCAGCAGCTCCTCCGGACTCGGCTCCTACGAGCAGTACTTC
clone size: .
J gene: TRBJ2-7
D gene: .
V gene: TRBV7-9

CDR3 protein: CASSLGTGADTQYF
CDR3 DNA: TGTGCCAGCAGCCTAGGGACAGGGGCGGATACGCAGTATTTT
clone size: few
J gene: TRBJ2-3
D gene: TRBD1
V gene: TRBV7-2

CDR3 protein: CASSYSGAAERQETQYF
CDR3 DNA: TGTGCCAGCAGTTACTCGGGGGCTGCGGAGCGCCAAGAGACCCAGTACTTC
clone size: .
J gene: TRBJ2-5
D gene: .
V gene: TRBV6-8

CDR3 protein: CASSRTGAGAYQETQYF
CDR3 DNA: TGTGCCAGTAGTCGCACTGGGGCAGGGGCGTACCAAGAGACCCAGTACTTC
clone size: .
J gene: TRBJ2-5
D gene: .
V gene: TRBV19

CDR3 protein: CATSESGGGIQYF
CDR3 DNA: TGTGCCACCAGTGAGTCGGGGGGGGGCATTCAGTACTTC
clone size: .
J gene: TRBJ2-4
D gene: TRBD2
V gene: TRBV24-1

CDR3 protein: CASSFGAASGANVLTF
CDR3 DNA: TGTGCCAGCAGTTTTGGGGCTGCGTCTGGGGCCAACGTCCTGACTTTC
clone size: few
J gene: TRBJ2-6
D gene: .
V gene: TRBV28

CDR3 protein: CASSAGQGGTDTQYF
CDR3 DNA: TGTGCCAGCAGCGCCGGACAGGGTGGGACAGATACGCAGTATTTT
clone size: once
J gene: TRBJ2-3
D gene: TRBD1
V gene: TRBV11-3

CDR3 protein: CATLGESSYEQYF
CDR3 DNA: TGTGCCACCCTTGGCGAGAGCTCCTACGAGCAGTACTTC
clone size: .
J gene: TRBJ2-7
D gene: .
V gene: TRBV6-1

CDR3 protein: CASSSTSGVFEQYF
CDR3 DNA: TGTGCCAGCAGCTCGACTAGCGGGGTTTTCGAGCAGTACTTC
clone size: .
J gene: TRBJ2-7
D gene: TRBD2
V gene: TRBV7-9

CDR3 protein: CSVNSGSTDTQYF
CDR3 DNA: TGCAGTGTTAATAGCGGTAGCACAGATACGCAGTATTTT
clone size: .
J gene: TRBJ2-3
D gene: .
V gene: TRBV20-1

CDR3 protein: CASSLGGGSANSPLHF
CDR3 DNA: TGTGCCAGCAGTTTGGGCGGGGGTTCAGCAAATTCACCCCTCCACTTT
clone size: .
J gene: TRBJ1-6
D gene: .
V gene: TRBV6-5

CDR3 protein: CSARGVSWDKKETQYF
CDR3 DNA: TGCAGTGCTAGAGGAGTAAGCTGGGACAAGAAGGAGACCCAGTACTTC
clone size: few
J gene: TRBJ2-5
D gene: .
V gene: TRBV20-1

CDR3 protein: CSARVTGHSNQPQHF
CDR3 DNA: TGCAGTGCTAGAGTGACGGGACATAGCAATCAGCCCCAGCATTTT
clone size: .
J gene: TRBJ1-5
D gene: .
V gene: TRBV20-1

CDR3 protein: CASSRSGRGDTGELFF
CDR3 DNA: TGCGCCAGCAGCAGAAGCGGGAGAGGGGACACCGGGGAGCTGTTTTTT
clone size: .
J gene: TRBJ2-2
D gene: TRBD2
V gene: TRBV5-1

CDR3 protein: CASSLPAGSYEQYF
CDR3 DNA: TGTGCCAGCAGTTTACCCGCTGGCTCCTACGAGCAGTACTTC
clone size: few
J gene: TRBJ2-7
D gene: .
V gene: TRBV28

CDR3 protein: CASSSSSGRKDTQYF
CDR3 DNA: TGTGCCAGTAGTTCTTCTAGCGGGAGAAAAGATACGCAGTATTTT
clone size: .
J gene: TRBJ2-3
D gene: TRBD2
V gene: TRBV19

CDR3 protein: CASSYSWNTGELFF
CDR3 DNA: TGTGCCAGCAGTTACTCGTGGAACACCGGGGAGCTGTTTTTT
clone size: .
J gene: TRBJ2-2
D gene: .
V gene: TRBV6-2/TRBV6-3

CDR3 protein: CSASSSATANTGELFF
CDR3 DNA: TGCAGTGCTAGTTCCAGCGCGACAGCCAACACCGGGGAGCTGTTTTTT
clone size: .
J gene: TRBJ2-2
D gene: .
V gene: TRBV20-1

CDR3 protein: CSARGQYANYGYTF
CDR3 DNA: TGCAGTGCAAGGGGACAGTATGCTAACTATGGCTACACCTTC
clone size: .
J gene: TRBJ1-2
D gene: TRBD1
V gene: TRBV20-1

CDR3 protein: CSARDPLTGVGDEQFF
CDR3 DNA: TGCAGTGCTAGAGACCCCCTAACGGGAGTTGGCGATGAGCAGTTCTTC
clone size: .
J gene: TRBJ2-1
D gene: .
V gene: TRBV20-1

CDR3 protein: CASSFQLAREQYF
CDR3 DNA: TGTGCCAGCAGCTTCCAGCTAGCCCGCGAGCAGTACTTC
clone size: medium-sized
J gene: TRBJ2-7
D gene: .
V gene: TRBV7-2

CDR3 protein: CASSELDSSYNEQFF
CDR3 DNA: TGTGCCAGCAGTGAACTCGATAGCTCCTACAATGAGCAGTTCTTC
clone size: .
J gene: TRBJ2-1
D gene: .
V gene: TRBV6-1

CDR3 protein: CASSSGILSNQPQHF
CDR3 DNA: TGTGCCAGCAGTTCAGGGATTCTTAGCAATCAGCCCCAGCATTTT
clone size: .
J gene: TRBJ1-5
D gene: .
V gene: TRBV28

CDR3 protein: CASSGLGGVGYGYTF
CDR3 DNA: TGTGCCAGCAGTGGCTTAGGGGGGGTGGGCTATGGCTACACCTTC
clone size: .
J gene: TRBJ1-2
D gene: .
V gene: TRBV28

CDR3 protein: CASSSEKGARETQYF
CDR3 DNA: TGTGCCAGTAGTAGCGAAAAGGGGGCGCGGGAGACCCAGTACTTC
clone size: .
J gene: TRBJ2-5
D gene: TRBD1
V gene: TRBV19

CDR3 protein: CSARDMSYSNQPQHF
CDR3 DNA: TGCAGTGCTAGAGATATGAGCTATAGCAATCAGCCCCAGCATTTT
clone size: medium-sized
J gene: TRBJ1-5
D gene: .
V gene: TRBV20-1

CDR3 protein: CASSMQEGRGRRDTQYF
CDR3 DNA: TGTGCCAGTAGTATGCAGGAAGGCCGGGGGAGGAGGGATACGCAGTATTTT
clone size: few
J gene: TRBJ2-3
D gene: .
V gene: TRBV19

CDR3 protein: CASSLVGGTGETQYF
CDR3 DNA: TGTGCCAGCAGCTTAGTAGGTGGAACTGGAGAGACCCAGTACTTC
clone size: medium-sized
J gene: TRBJ2-5
D gene: .
V gene: TRBV7-2

CDR3 protein: CASSLGLRRSYNEQFF
CDR3 DNA: TGTGCCAGCAGCCTCGGTTTGCGGAGGTCCTACAATGAGCAGTTCTTC
clone size: few
J gene: TRBJ2-1
D gene: .
V gene: TRBV11-1

CDR3 protein: CASSQASGQGSPLHF
CDR3 DNA: TGTGCCAGCAGCCAAGCATCGGGACAGGGCTCACCCCTCCACTTT
clone size: .
J gene: TRBJ1-6
D gene: TRBD1
V gene: TRBV4-2

CDR3 protein: CASSSAGSTDTQYF
CDR3 DNA: TGTGCCAGCAGCTCGGCGGGAAGCACAGATACGCAGTATTTT
clone size: .
J gene: TRBJ2-3
D gene: .
V gene: TRBV7-3

CDR3 protein: CASSSSQETQYF
CDR3 DNA: TGTGCCAGCAGTTCTTCTCAAGAGACCCAGTACTTC
clone size: medium-sized
J gene: TRBJ2-5
D gene: .
V gene: TRBV28

CDR3 protein: CASSIGTGASYEQYF
CDR3 DNA: TGTGCCAGTAGTATCGGAACAGGGGCCTCCTACGAGCAGTACTTC
clone size: .
J gene: TRBJ2-7
D gene: TRBD1
V gene: TRBV19

CDR3 protein: CASSYPGQGLYQPQHF
CDR3 DNA: TGTGCCAGCAGTTACCCCGGACAGGGCCTTTATCAGCCCCAGCATTTT
clone size: few
J gene: TRBJ1-5
D gene: TRBD1
V gene: TRBV6-5

CDR3 protein: CATSPDKAAVGNEQFF
CDR3 DNA: TGTGCCACCAGCCCTGATAAGGCTGCCGTCGGAAATGAGCAGTTCTTC
clone size: few
J gene: TRBJ2-1
D gene: .
V gene: TRBV15

CDR3 protein: CASRKTSANTEAFF
CDR3 DNA: TGTGCCAGCAGAAAAACCTCGGCGAACACTGAAGCTTTCTTT
clone size: .
J gene: TRBJ1-1
D gene: .
V gene: TRBV6-4

CDR3 protein: CASSPGVLDRRYTYEQYF
CDR3 DNA: TGCGCCAGCAGCCCAGGGGTCCTTGACCGGCGGTACACCTACGAGCAGTACTTC
clone size: few
J gene: TRBJ2-7
D gene: .
V gene: TRBV4-1

CDR3 protein: CASRTGTSMNTEAFF
CDR3 DNA: TGTGCCAGCAGAACCGGGACATCTATGAACACTGAAGCTTTCTTT
clone size: .
J gene: TRBJ1-1
D gene: .
V gene: TRBV27

CDR3 protein: CSAERDSYNEQFF
CDR3 DNA: TGCAGTGCGGAGCGGGACTCCTACAATGAGCAGTTCTTC
clone size: .
J gene: TRBJ2-1
D gene: TRBD2
V gene: TRBV20-1

CDR3 protein: CASSQGQGRSYEQYF
CDR3 DNA: TGCGCCAGCAGCCAAGGGCAGGGGAGATCCTACGAGCAGTACTTC
clone size: few
J gene: TRBJ2-7
D gene: .
V gene: TRBV4-1

CDR3 protein: CASSYWAGQPQHF
CDR3 DNA: TGTGCCAGCAGTTACTGGGCAGGCCAGCCCCAGCATTTT
clone size: few
J gene: TRBJ1-5
D gene: .
V gene: TRBV6-5

CDR3 protein: CSARGTSPPRADSPLHF
CDR3 DNA: TGCAGTGCTAGAGGAACATCCCCCCCCAGGGCTGATTCACCCCTCCACTTT
clone size: .
J gene: TRBJ1-6
D gene: .
V gene: TRBV20-1

CDR3 protein: CSARDYGQALPYEQYF
CDR3 DNA: TGCAGTGCTAGAGATTACGGACAGGCTCTACCCTACGAGCAGTACTTC
clone size: few
J gene: TRBJ2-7
D gene: TRBD1
V gene: TRBV20-1

CDR3 protein: CASSLYVSGRDTGELFF
CDR3 DNA: TGTGCCAGCAGCTTATACGTATCAGGGAGGGACACCGGGGAGCTGTTTTTT
clone size: .
J gene: TRBJ2-2
D gene: TRBD2
V gene: TRBV7-6

CDR3 protein: CSASKVGETQYF
CDR3 DNA: TGCAGTGCTTCCAAGGTGGGAGAGACCCAGTACTTC
clone size: few
J gene: TRBJ2-5
D gene: .
V gene: TRBV20-1

CDR3 protein: CASSLGRSRSETQYF
CDR3 DNA: TGTGCCAGCAGCTTAGGACGTTCTAGGAGCGAGACCCAGTACTTC
clone size: .
J gene: TRBJ2-5
D gene: .
V gene: TRBV7-9

CDR3 protein: CAIRGGLQSSYEQYF
CDR3 DNA: TGTGCCATCAGAGGGGGACTGCAGAGCTCCTACGAGCAGTACTTC
clone size: .
J gene: TRBJ2-7
D gene: .
V gene: TRBV10-3

CDR3 protein: CSAAGPGTQYF
CDR3 DNA: TGCAGTGCAGCAGGGCCTGGTACGCAGTATTTT
clone size: .
J gene: TRBJ2-3
D gene: .
V gene: TRBV20-1

CDR3 protein: CATSRQGSNNSPLHF
CDR3 DNA: TGTGCCACCTCTCGACAGGGGTCGAATAATTCACCCCTCCACTTT
clone size: .
J gene: TRBJ1-6
D gene: TRBD1
V gene: TRBV19

CDR3 protein: CASSLQNQETQYF
CDR3 DNA: TGTGCCAGCAGCCTACAAAACCAAGAGACCCAGTACTTC
clone size: .
J gene: TRBJ2-5
D gene: .
V gene: TRBV5-4

CDR3 protein: CSARPSGHQETQYF
CDR3 DNA: TGCAGTGCTAGACCCAGCGGACATCAAGAGACCCAGTACTTC
clone size: few
J gene: TRBJ2-5
D gene: .
V gene: TRBV20-1